These T cell receptor beta chains were read from a single sample in a study of CD8+ T cells in alopecia areata. The assay was immunoSEQ multiplex PCR, and TCRdb's table has in-frame clones only and misses some. Of roughly 100,000 clones listed, 55% are singletons. The sequenced sample was CD4+ T cells sorted from blood. The receptors stem from a human donor in good health. The CDR3 runs from the conserved cysteine through the conserved F or W. The order of the fields is clone size, J gene, V gene, D gene, CDR3 protein, CDR3 DNA. The D gene is left open where the match is weak. Rows may omit the clone size; those that give it use once, few, many or a size class.

>few|TRBJ2-3|TRBV7-9|.
CASSWTGSSTDTQYF
TGTGCCAGCAGCTGGACGGGGAGTAGCACAGATACGCAGTATTTT
>.|TRBJ1-4|TRBV30|.
CAWSVQYNEKLFF
TGTGCCTGGAGTGTACAGTATAATGAAAAACTGTTTTTT
>.|TRBJ2-5|TRBV29-1|.
CSVGTPGETQYF
TGCAGCGTTGGGACCCCGGGGGAGACCCAGTACTTC
>.|TRBJ2-3|TRBV28|.
CASSSAAPTDTQYF
TGTGCCAGCAGTTCCGCTGCGCCCACAGATACGCAGTATTTT
>.|TRBJ1-5|TRBV7-9|TRBD1
CASSRGTGLNSNQPQHF
TGTGCCAGCAGCCGAGGGACAGGGTTGAATAGCAATCAGCCCCAGCATTTT
>once|TRBJ2-4|TRBV9|.
CASSVGGLGKNIQYF
TGTGCCAGCAGCGTTGGGGGCCTAGGCAAAAACATTCAGTACTTC
>few|TRBJ2-1|TRBV28|.
CASSWQEAYNEQFF
TGTGCCAGCAGTTGGCAGGAGGCCTACAATGAGCAGTTCTTC
>few|TRBJ2-7|TRBV2|.
CATKPRGPYEQYF
TGTGCCACCAAGCCCCGGGGGCCTTACGAGCAGTACTTC
>.|TRBJ2-3|TRBV7-9|.
CASPIPPSLDTQYF
TGTGCCAGCCCCATTCCCCCCAGCCTGGATACGCAGTATTTT
>few|TRBJ2-7|TRBV25-1|.
CASSDRAGTSSYEQYF
TGTGCCAGCAGTGACAGAGCCGGGACAAGCTCCTACGAGCAGTACTTC
>.|TRBJ2-5|TRBV7-2|.
CASSYQGGLQETQYF
TGTGCCAGCAGCTACCAGGGGGGCCTCCAAGAGACCCAGTACTTC
>.|TRBJ2-3|TRBV29-1|.
CSVERDSSTQYF
TGCAGCGTTGAAAGGGACTCCAGTACGCAGTATTTT
>.|TRBJ1-5|TRBV29-1|.
CSVVTAGDQPQHF
TGCAGCGTTGTAACAGCGGGGGATCAGCCCCAGCATTTT
>.|TRBJ2-3|TRBV5-1|TRBD2
CASSLAAGAGVLDTQYF
TGCGCCAGCAGCTTGGCCGCAGGAGCGGGGGTTCTTGATACGCAGTATTTT
>.|TRBJ2-5|TRBV10-2|.
CASSVGRQETQYF
TGCGCCAGCAGTGTGGGCAGACAAGAGACCCAGTACTTC
>.|TRBJ2-3|TRBV6-1|.
CAADVAGTDTQYF
TGTGCCGCGGATGTAGCGGGCACAGATACGCAGTATTTT
>.|TRBJ2-7|TRBV18|TRBD1
CASSPGTGLYEQYF
TGTGCCAGCTCCCCCGGGACAGGCTTATACGAGCAGTACTTC
>.|TRBJ1-4|TRBV27|TRBD1
CASSLSAGGTIPEKLFF
TGTGCCAGCAGTTTATCGGCAGGGGGCACGATCCCAGAAAAACTGTTTTTT
>.|TRBJ1-2|TRBV27|.
CASSLDPGIYGYTF
TGTGCCAGCAGTTTAGATCCAGGGATATATGGCTACACCTTC
>.|TRBJ2-7|TRBV18|.
CASSPGTGPYEQYF
TGTGCCAGCTCCCCCGGGACGGGACCCTACGAGCAGTACTTC
>.|TRBJ1-1|TRBV5-4|TRBD1
CASSQGQVNTEAFF
TGTGCCAGCAGCCAGGGACAGGTAAACACTGAAGCTTTCTTT
>.|TRBJ1-5|TRBV30|.
CAWSEGGRSNQPQHF
TGTGCCTGGAGTGAGGGGGGGCGGAGCAATCAGCCCCAGCATTTT
>.|TRBJ2-3|TRBV13|TRBD2
CASSLEIRRGASTDTQYF
TGTGCCAGCAGCTTAGAAATCCGGCGGGGGGCGAGCACAGATACGCAGTATTTT
>few|TRBJ2-3|TRBV30|.
CAWSGRLLSTDTQYF
TGTGCCTGGAGTGGAAGACTCCTATCCACAGATACGCAGTATTTT
>.|TRBJ1-2|TRBV29-1|.
CSVDPAGSSGYTF
TGCAGCGTTGACCCTGCAGGCTCCTCTGGCTACACCTTC
>.|TRBJ2-3|TRBV29-1|TRBD1
CSVEKGQGTDTQYF
TGCAGCGTTGAAAAGGGACAGGGAACAGATACGCAGTATTTT
>.|TRBJ1-5|TRBV2|.
CASSVRQVEGPQHF
TGTGCCAGCAGTGTAAGGCAGGTCGAGGGGCCCCAGCATTTT
>.|TRBJ2-7|TRBV30|.
CAWRAGFYEQYF
TGTGCCTGGAGGGCAGGGTTCTACGAGCAGTACTTC
>.|TRBJ2-2|TRBV9|TRBD1
CASNQGAAGELFF
TGTGCCAGCAATCAGGGGGCAGCCGGGGAGCTGTTTTTT
>.|TRBJ2-3|TRBV5-6|.
CASSLVARDTHTQYF
TGTGCCAGCAGCTTGGTGGCTAGAGACACGCATACGCAGTATTTT
>.|TRBJ2-3|TRBV7-2|.
CASSLLALGTDTQYF
TGTGCCAGCAGCTTACTCGCCCTCGGGACAGATACGCAGTATTTT
>once|TRBJ1-6|TRBV10-3|TRBD1
CAIRPGQGSSPLHF
TGTGCCATCAGACCGGGACAGGGAAGTTCACCCCTCCACTTT
>.|TRBJ1-2|TRBV5-1|TRBD1
CASSLVGTENYYGYTF
TGCGCCAGCAGCTTGGTGGGGACAGAGAATTACTATGGCTACACCTTC
>.|TRBJ2-3|TRBV2|.
CASRNSASTDTQYF
TGTGCCAGCAGAAACAGCGCTAGCACAGATACGCAGTATTTT
>once|TRBJ1-4|TRBV15|TRBD1
CATSRATGAVEKLFF
TGTGCCACCAGCAGAGCGACAGGGGCGGTAGAAAAACTGTTTTTT
>.|TRBJ2-7|TRBV30|.
CAWSVPWKNYEQYF
TGTGCCTGGAGTGTACCGTGGAAAAACTACGAGCAGTACTTC
>.|TRBJ2-5|TRBV7-2|TRBD2
CASSLVAGAQETQYF
TGTGCCAGCAGCTTGGTAGCGGGGGCCCAAGAGACCCAGTACTTC
>.|TRBJ2-2|TRBV29-1|TRBD2
CSVGREDTGELFF
TGCAGCGTTGGCCGGGAGGACACCGGGGAGCTGTTTTTT
>.|TRBJ2-3|TRBV25-1|.
CASSGGGDATTDTQYF
TGTGCCAGCAGTGGGGGTGGAGATGCGACCACAGATACGCAGTATTTT
>.|TRBJ1-2|TRBV18|TRBD1
CASSPRTGGANYGYTF
TGTGCCAGCTCACCGCGAACAGGGGGAGCTAACTATGGCTACACCTTC
>.|TRBJ1-5|TRBV7-7|TRBD1
CASSLPEDRGRTNQPQHF
TGTGCTAGCAGCTTACCCGAAGACAGGGGGCGGACGAATCAGCCCCAGCATTTT
>many|TRBJ1-6|TRBV7-2|.
CASSLGADARNSPLHF
TGTGCCAGCAGCTTAGGAGCAGACGCTCGTAATTCACCCCTCCACTTT
>.|TRBJ1-5|TRBV9|.
CASSVGENQPQHF
TGTGCCAGCAGCGTAGGAGAGAATCAGCCCCAGCATTTT
>.|TRBJ2-7|TRBV29-1|.
CSVGERLYEQYF
TGCAGCGTTGGAGAGCGCCTCTACGAGCAGTACTTC
>.|TRBJ1-1|TRBV27|.
CASSLVPRETEAFF
TGTGCCAGCAGTTTAGTTCCGCGGGAAACGGAAGCTTTCTTT
>.|TRBJ1-4|TRBV6-5|.
CASSYSPGVNEKLFF
TGTGCCAGCAGTTACTCCCCAGGGGTTAATGAAAAACTGTTTTTT
>.|TRBJ2-1|TRBV11-3|.
CASSGRLGEQFF
TGTGCCAGCAGCGGGCGGCTAGGGGAGCAGTTCTTC
>few|TRBJ2-5|TRBV4-2|TRBD2
CASSQLSGTSGGARETQYF
TGTGCCAGCAGCCAGCTAAGCGGGACTAGCGGGGGGGCTAGAGAGACCCAGTACTTC
>.|TRBJ1-5|TRBV25-1|.
CASSETELGGNQPQHF
TGTGCCAGCAGCGAGACCGAACTAGGGGGCAATCAGCCCCAGCATTTT
>few|TRBJ2-3|TRBV18|TRBD2
CASSPQRGGGDTQYF
TGTGCCAGCTCACCGCAGCGGGGGGGAGGAGATACGCAGTATTTT
>.|TRBJ1-2|TRBV5-1|TRBD1
CASSSGQGTNYGYTF
TGCGCCAGCAGCTCTGGACAGGGGACAAACTATGGCTACACCTTC
>few|TRBJ1-5|TRBV30|.
CAWSVLSAGQPQHF
TGTGCCTGGAGTGTATTGTCCGCTGGGCAGCCCCAGCATTTT